This T cell receptor beta chain came from a study of post-analysis software for immune sequencing data (dated by TCRdb to between 2015 and 2016). Context from the whole study: Disease courses on record covered relapsing-remitting, secondary progressive and progressive-relapsing multiple sclerosis, though some patients had no subtype annotation. A subset of samples was prepared in parallel using single-end sample barcoding, then pooled and co-amplified after Illumina adapter ligation. Patient repertoires were compared against ten to eleven previously published healthy control repertoires from donors aged roughly 6 to 28 years.

To demonstrate the VDJtools post-analysis software, TCR beta repertoires were profiled from the peripheral blood of more than 10 young patients with multiple sclerosis. Multiple sclerosis patients were children and adolescents aged roughly 6 to 17 years. According to the germline V gene, CDR1 reads LGHNA and CDR2 reads YSLEER. Trimming takes 2 bases from V and 4 bases from J, and the germline ends sit 19 bases apart. The CDR3 holds 17 amino acids from the cysteine to the phenylalanine. Only the CDR3 DNA is retained, 51 bases long and in frame from the first base. Library creation used PCR. The sequencer was an Illumina HiSeq 2500. To reduce PCR and sequencing biases, unique molecular identifiers were incorporated into the TCR beta cDNA libraries. Per 1 to 10 million input T cells, some 500,000 cDNA molecules were obtained, such that each molecule approximated one T cell. The patient libraries were prepared and sequenced using the same protocol as the earlier healthy control dataset. Within a given batch, samples were prepared together, multiplexed and sequenced on the same HiSeq lane. Concerning the study's data processing: Raw barcoded reads were processed with MIGEC, and single-read molecular identifier groups were discarded before consensus assembly and CDR3 extraction. Clonotype tables were post-analysed with VDJtools, and diversity was normalized by down-sampling all datasets to the smallest sample size. Repertoire overlap clustering matched CDR3 amino acid but not nucleotide sequences to correct batch-related cross-sample contamination. The raw public reads went through TCRdb reprocessing: fastp at Q25, MiXCR clone calling, in-frame beta chains kept. Each CDR3 protein appears once, grouped with its most common genes and DNA. The authors' filters were not applied to this entry. The sample includes hundreds of thousands of distinct CDR3 sequences, with about 32% observed a single time. In total, the top ten clones hold roughly 0.54% of the sample.

Only a few counts were recorded for this clonotype. Its binding antigen is unknown. No quality values exist for individual bases; no much larger clone is one base distant. Results the study describes overall, beyond this receptor: Direct clustering with F measure revealed strong co-clustering of samples prepared in the same batch, which led to a batch-effect correction. Normalized Chao1 diversity was significantly lower in multiple sclerosis patients than controls, suggesting substantial peripheral T-cell clonal expansion. Roughly 5 TRBV segments, including TRBV5-6, TRBV5-1 and TRBV20-1, were significantly more frequent in patients than controls. The multiple sclerosis patient group was slightly younger than the control group.

The receptor chain draws on TRBV4-3 and TRBJ2-3; the D gene is perhaps TRBD1 or TRBD2, each of them matching over 5 bases. The sequence derives from a girl aged 5-17 years with multiple sclerosis. Sequencing input: blood. This receptor has the CDR3 CASSQLPRETGPDTQYF. The nucleotide sequence reads as follows: TGCGCCAGCAGCCAACTACCTCGGGAAACAGGCCCAGATACGCAGTATTTT.